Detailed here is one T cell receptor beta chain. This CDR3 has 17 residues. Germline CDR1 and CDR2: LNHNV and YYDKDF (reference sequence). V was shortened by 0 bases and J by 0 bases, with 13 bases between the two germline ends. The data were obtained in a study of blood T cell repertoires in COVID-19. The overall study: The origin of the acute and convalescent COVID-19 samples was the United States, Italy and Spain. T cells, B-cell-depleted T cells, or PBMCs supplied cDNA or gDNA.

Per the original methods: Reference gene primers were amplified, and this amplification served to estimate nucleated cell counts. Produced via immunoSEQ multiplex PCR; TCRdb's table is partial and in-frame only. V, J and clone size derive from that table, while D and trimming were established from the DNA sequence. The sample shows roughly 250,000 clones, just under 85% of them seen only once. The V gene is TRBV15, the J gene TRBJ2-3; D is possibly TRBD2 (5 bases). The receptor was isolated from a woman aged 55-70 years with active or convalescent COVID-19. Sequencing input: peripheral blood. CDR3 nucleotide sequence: TGTGCCACCAGCAGAGATCGGGCGGGCCCTAGCACAGATACGCAGTATTTT. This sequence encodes CATSRDRAGPSTDTQYF.